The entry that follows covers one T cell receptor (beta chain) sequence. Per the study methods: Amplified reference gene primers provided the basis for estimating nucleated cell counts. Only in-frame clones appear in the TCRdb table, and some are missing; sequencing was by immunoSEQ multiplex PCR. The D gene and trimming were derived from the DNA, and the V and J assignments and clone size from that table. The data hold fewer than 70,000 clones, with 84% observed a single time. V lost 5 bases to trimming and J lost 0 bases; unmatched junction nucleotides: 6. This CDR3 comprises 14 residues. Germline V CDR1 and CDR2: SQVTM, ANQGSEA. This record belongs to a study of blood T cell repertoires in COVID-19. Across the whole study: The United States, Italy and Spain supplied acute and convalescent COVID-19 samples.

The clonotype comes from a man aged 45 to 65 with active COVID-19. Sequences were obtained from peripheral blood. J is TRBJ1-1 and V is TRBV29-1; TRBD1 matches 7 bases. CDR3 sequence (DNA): TGCAGCGTTCAGACGGGACAGATGAACACTGAAGCTTTCTTT. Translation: CSVQTGQMNTEAFF.